This TCR beta chain was recorded in a study of blood T cells in healthy people across ages. The draw of peripheral blood yielded around 9.6 milliliters from each donor. Samples each had at least 5.5 micrograms of total RNA extracted. Looked up from germline, CDR1 is LGHDT and CDR2 is YNNKEL (reference sequence). The CDR3 runs to 19 residues. Trimming removed 4 bases from V and 9 bases from J; junction bases left unmatched: 21. Findings of the study overall: Older age went with lower TCR beta diversity per million T cells, in a roughly linear way.

In regard to this clonotype: Its specificity is not known.

The authors ran a second PCR of roughly 6 to 12 cycles using a sample-barcoded 5' primer and a J-beta primer mix. TCRdb re-called the 5' RACE reads through MiXCR, storing one row per CDR3 protein. There are around 1,500,000 distinct CDR3 sequences in the sample; approximately 40% occur only once, and roughly 7.9% lies in the top ten. The chain uses TRBV3-1 and TRBJ2-1; 10 bases line up with TRBD2. The specimen was blood. The TCR comes from a woman between 18 and 29 years old in good health. CDR3 residues: CASSLRVLAGIIRGGEQFF. CDR3 bases: TGTGCCAGCAGCCTCCGGGTACTAGCGGGAATAATACGTGGTGGTGAGCAGTTCTTC.